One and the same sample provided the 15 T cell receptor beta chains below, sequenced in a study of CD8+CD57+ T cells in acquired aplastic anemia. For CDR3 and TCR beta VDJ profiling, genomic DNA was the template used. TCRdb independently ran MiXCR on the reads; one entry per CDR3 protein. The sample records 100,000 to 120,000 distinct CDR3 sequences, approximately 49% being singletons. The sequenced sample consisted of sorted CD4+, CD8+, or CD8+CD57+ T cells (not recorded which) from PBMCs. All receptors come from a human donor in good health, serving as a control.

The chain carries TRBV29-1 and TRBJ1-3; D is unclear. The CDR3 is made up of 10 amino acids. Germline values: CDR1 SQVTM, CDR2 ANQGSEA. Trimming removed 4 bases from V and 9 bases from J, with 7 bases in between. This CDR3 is CSVAPGTIYF. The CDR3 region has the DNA TGCAGCGTTGCCCCAGGCACCATATATTTT.

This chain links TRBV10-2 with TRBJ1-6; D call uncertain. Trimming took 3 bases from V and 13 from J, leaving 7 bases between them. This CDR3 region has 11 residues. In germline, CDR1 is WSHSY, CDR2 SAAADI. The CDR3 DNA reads TGCGCCAGCAGTGACCCGTCGCCCCTCCACTTT. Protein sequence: CASSDPSPLHF.

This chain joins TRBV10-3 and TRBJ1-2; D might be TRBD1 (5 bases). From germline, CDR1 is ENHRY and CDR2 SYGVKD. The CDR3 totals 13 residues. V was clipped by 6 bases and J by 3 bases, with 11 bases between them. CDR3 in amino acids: CAISGAADYGYTF. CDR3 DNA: TGTGCCATCAGCGGGGCAGCAGACTATGGCTACACCTTC.

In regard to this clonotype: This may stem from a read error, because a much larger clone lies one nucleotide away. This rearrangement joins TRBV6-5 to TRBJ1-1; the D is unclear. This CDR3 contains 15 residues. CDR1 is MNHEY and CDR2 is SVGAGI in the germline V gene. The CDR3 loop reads CTSSYSPGRNTEAFF. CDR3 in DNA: TGTACCAGCAGTTACTCTCCGGGGAGGAACACTGAAGCTTTCTTT.

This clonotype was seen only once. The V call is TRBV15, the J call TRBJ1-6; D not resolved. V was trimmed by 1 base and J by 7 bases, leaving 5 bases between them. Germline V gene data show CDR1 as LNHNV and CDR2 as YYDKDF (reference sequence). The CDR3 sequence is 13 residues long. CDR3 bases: TGTGCCACCAGCAGAGGGGGAAATTCACCCCTCCACTTT. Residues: CATSRGGNSPLHF.

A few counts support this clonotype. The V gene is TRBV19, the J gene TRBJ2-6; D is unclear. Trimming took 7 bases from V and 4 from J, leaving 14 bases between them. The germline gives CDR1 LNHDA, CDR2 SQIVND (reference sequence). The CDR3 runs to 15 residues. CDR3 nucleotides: TGTGCCAGTAAGCCGATAGGCGACGGGGCCAACGTCCTGACTTTC. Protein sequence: CASKPIGDGANVLTF. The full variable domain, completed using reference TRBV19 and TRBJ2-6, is DGGITQSPKYLFRKEGQNVTLSCEQNLNHDAMYWYRQDPGQGLRLIYYSQIVNDFQKGDIAEGYSVSREKKESFPLTVTSAQKNPTAFYLCASKPIGDGANVLTFGAGSRLTVL.

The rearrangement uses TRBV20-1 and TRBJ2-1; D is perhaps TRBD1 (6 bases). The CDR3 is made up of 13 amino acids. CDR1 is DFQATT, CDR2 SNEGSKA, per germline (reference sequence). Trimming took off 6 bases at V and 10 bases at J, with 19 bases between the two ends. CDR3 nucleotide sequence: TGCAGTGCAAAAATTCAGGGGCGACAAGAGCAGTTCTTC. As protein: CSAKIQGRQEQFF.

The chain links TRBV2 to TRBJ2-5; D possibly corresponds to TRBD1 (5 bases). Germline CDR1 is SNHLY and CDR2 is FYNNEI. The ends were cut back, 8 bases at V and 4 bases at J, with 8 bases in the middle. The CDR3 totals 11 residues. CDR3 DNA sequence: TGTGCCAGCGGGCAGGGAGAGACCCAGTACTTC. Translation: CASGQGETQYF.

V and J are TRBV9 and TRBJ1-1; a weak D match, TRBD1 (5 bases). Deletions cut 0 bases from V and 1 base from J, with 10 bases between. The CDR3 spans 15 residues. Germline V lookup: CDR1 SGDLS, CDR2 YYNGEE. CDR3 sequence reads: CASSVGQISNTEAFF. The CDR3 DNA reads TGTGCCAGCAGCGTAGGACAGATCTCGAACACTGAAGCTTTCTTT.

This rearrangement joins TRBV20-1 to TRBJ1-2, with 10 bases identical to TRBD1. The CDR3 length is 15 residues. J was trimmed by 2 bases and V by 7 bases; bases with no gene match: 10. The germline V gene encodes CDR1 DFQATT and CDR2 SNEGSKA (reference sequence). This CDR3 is CSVRPTGGLNYGYTF. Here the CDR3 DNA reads TGCAGTGTTAGGCCGACAGGGGGCCTCAACTATGGCTACACCTTC.

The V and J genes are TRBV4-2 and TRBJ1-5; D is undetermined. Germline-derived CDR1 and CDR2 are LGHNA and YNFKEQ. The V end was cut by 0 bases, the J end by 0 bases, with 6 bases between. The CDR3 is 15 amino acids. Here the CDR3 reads CASSQEHISNQPQHF. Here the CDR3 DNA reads TGTGCCAGCAGCCAAGAACACATTAGCAATCAGCCCCAGCATTTT.

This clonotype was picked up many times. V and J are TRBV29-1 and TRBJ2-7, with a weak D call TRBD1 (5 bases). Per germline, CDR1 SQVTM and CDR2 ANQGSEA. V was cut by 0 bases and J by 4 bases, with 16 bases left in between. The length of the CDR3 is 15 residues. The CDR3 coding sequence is TGCAGCGTTGAAGATAGCAAGGGGCTTGGATACGAGCAGTACTTC. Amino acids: CSVEDSKGLGYEQYF.

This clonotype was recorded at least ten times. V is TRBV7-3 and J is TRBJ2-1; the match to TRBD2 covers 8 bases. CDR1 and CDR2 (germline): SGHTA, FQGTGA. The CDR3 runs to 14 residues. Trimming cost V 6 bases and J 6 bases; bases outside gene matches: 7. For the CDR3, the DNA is TGTGCCAGCAGGGACGACGGGGGGGGCAATGAGCAGTTCTTC. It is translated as CASRDDGGGNEQFF.

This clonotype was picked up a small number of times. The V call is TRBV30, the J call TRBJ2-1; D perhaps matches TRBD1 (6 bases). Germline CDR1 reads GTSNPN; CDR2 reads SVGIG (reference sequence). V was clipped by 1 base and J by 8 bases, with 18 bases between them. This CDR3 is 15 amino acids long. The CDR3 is CAWSDIPEGDHEQFF. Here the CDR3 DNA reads TGTGCCTGGAGTGATATTCCCGAGGGGGATCATGAGCAGTTCTTC.

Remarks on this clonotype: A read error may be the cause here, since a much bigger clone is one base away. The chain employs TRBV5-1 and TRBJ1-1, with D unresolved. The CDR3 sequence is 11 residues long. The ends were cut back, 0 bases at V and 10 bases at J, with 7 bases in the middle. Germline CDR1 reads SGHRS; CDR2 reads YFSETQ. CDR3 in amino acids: CASSLGGSAFF. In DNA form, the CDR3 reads TGCGCCAGCAGCTTGGGTGGTTCAGCTTTCTTT.